This entry is about one TCR beta chain. This clone's antigen is unknown. Base-call qualities are not available, and no considerably larger clone is one nucleotide away. This sample is drawn from a study of shared clonotypes between healthy human individuals (dated by TCRdb to 2018 to 2021). Regarding the research as a whole: The cohort included a few men and a couple of women between 18 and 49 years of age. Per donor, three plates each were used for CD4 naive and CD4 memory, two for CD8 naive, and one for CD8 memory. Blood TCR repertoires of five healthy adults were deeply sequenced to estimate repertoire size and the extent of clonotype sharing between individuals. Between about 0.85 and 10 billion PBMCs per donor were obtained by leukapheresis. To increase sequencing depth and limit assay-specific biases, TCR repertoire library preparation and sequencing were carried out by different laboratories using diverse techniques. Study-level results and caveats: Clonotypes shared by all four sorted-subset donors showed higher generation probabilities than non-shared clonotypes. Pairwise subsampling indicated that sequencing depth was expected to affect the degree of clonotype sharing among donors. Because the study included only a small number of donors, the genetic and exposure-history diversity represented was limited. Rarefaction of sorted-subset datasets indicated incomplete sequencing despite the large sequencing depth. Sampling was limited to blood, and TCR repertoires in tissue likely differ from TCR repertoires in blood. Naive subsets generally had larger estimated clonotype richness than memory subsets. Sharing across several donors was observed for approximately 5% of naive CD4, over 3% of naive CD8, around 2.5% of memory CD4, and roughly 0.4% of memory CD8 clonotypes.

TCR CDR3 regions were amplified from genomic DNA by multiplex PCR using the deep immunoSEQ assay. For each cell subset, the extracted genomic DNA was distributed evenly across all wells of several immunoSEQ 96-well plates, and each plate served as one replicate. Each replicate PCR for sorted subsets received about 0.2 ug genomic DNA, equal to tens of thousands of T cell genomes. Purified libraries were measured with a Qubit 3.0 fluorometer, size-checked on a Bioanalyzer 2100, and measured again with the KAPA Library Quantification kit. Every immunoSEQ 96-well plate was sequenced on a separate single-read 150-cycle Illumina NextSeq 550 flow cell. Concerning the study's data processing: The immunoSEQ output contained only junctional sequences without quality scores, so filtering could not match that applied to full-length reads. To assign V/J genes and CDR3, sequences were annotated using PyIR, a Python wrapper for IgBLAST v1.9, with IMGT germline references. Any read was removed if the V/J assignment was weak (E-value above 1e-6), the CDR3 was missing, or the read contained stop codons, out-of-frame junctions, or ambiguous translated residues. A V3J clonotype was defined by an identical inferred V gene, J gene, and CDR3 amino acid sequence. The percentage overlap between two repertoires was calculated by dividing the number of shared unique clonotypes by the size of the smaller repertoire. Richness of each repertoire was evaluated using RTK rarefaction, the Chao1 estimator, and Recon v2.1 estimates of unobserved clonotypes. For all TCRbeta clonotypes obtained by the gDNA method from a handful of donors, generation probabilities were computed with OLGA. The table comes from immuneACCESS by way of TCRdb, which keeps in-frame sequences with V and J called. Part of the clones is missing from these tables; in studies checked, under half for an unresolved V gene and the rest for unknown reasons. V and J calls plus clone size are reproduced from that table; the DNA served to infer D and trimming. The sample records 950,000 to 1,200,000 clones, roughly 80% of which are singletons. 0.89% of the sample is taken by the ten largest.

Deletion took 4 bases off V and 7 bases off J, with a span of 14 bases between the germline ends. From a lookup of the germline V gene, CDR1 and CDR2 are SGHDT and YYEEEE. The CDR3 runs 13 amino acids, cysteine and phenylalanine included. The DNA shown is the 39-base CDR3, in frame from base 1. Donors were healthy HIV-negative adults with no recently reported acute infections or vaccinations. Every donor was a Caucasian adult living in Nashville, Tennessee, USA. Magnetic negative selection was used to enrich CD4+ T cells, after which naive cells were positively selected on CD45RA and the negative fraction became the memory subset. After blood collection by leukapheresis, PBMCs were isolated using Ficoll-Histopaque density gradient centrifugation and then cryopreserved in the vapor phase of liquid nitrogen. Analytical flow cytometry was used to check the purity and quantity of each magnetically sorted T cell population. Genomic DNA was isolated from every sorted fraction and measured by UV absorbance on a Nanodrop 2000c.

This receptor chain uses TRBV5-6 and TRBJ1-2, with no D gene named confidently. The origin of this receptor is a man in his late teens or twenties in good health. Some clones in this sample may be carry-over from other donors' samples. The sequencing input was memory CD4+ T cells from PBMCs. This specimen's cell subset or site label, per the study, means: CD45RA-negative fraction. The base sequence is TGTGCCAGCAGCCTCGGGGTATCTGGTGGCTACACCTTC. This codes for CASSLGVSGGYTF.